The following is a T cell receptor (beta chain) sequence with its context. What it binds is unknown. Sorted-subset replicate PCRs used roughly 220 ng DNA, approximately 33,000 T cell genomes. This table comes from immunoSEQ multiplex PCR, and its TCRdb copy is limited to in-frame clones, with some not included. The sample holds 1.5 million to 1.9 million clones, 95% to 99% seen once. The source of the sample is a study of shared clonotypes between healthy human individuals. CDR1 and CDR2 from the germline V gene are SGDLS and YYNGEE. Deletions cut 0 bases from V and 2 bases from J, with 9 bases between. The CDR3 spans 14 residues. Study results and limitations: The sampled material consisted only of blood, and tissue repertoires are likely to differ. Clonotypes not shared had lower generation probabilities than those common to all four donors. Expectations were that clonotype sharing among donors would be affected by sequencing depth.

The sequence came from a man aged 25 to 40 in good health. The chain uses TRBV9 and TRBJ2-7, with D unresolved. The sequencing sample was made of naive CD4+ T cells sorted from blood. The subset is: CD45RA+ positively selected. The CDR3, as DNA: TGTGCCAGCAGCGTAGACCCGTTCACCTACGAGCAGTACTTC. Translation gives CASSVDPFTYEQYF.